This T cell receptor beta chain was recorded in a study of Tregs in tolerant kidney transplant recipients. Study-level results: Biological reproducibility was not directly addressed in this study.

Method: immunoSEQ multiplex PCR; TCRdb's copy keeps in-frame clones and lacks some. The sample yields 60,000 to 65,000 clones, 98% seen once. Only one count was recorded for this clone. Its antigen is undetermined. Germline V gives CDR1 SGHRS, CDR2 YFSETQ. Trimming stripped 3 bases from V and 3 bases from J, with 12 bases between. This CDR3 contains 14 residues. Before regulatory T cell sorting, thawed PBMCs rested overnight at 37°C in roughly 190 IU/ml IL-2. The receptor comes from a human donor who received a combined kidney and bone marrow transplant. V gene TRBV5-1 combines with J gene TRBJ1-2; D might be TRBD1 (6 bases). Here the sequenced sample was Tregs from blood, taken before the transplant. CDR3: CASSSEGGYYGYTF. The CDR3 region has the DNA TGCGCCAGCAGCTCGGAGGGGGGGTACTATGGCTACACCTTC.